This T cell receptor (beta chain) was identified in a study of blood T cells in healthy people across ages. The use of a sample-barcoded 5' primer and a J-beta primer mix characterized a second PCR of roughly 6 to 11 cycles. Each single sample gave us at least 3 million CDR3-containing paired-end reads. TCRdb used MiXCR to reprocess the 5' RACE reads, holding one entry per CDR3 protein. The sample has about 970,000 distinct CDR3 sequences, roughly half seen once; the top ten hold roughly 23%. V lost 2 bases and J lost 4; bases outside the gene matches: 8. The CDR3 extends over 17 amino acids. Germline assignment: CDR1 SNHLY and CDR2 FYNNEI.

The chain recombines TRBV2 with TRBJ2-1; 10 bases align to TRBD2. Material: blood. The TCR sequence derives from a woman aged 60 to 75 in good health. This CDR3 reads CASSERLAGVGYNEQFF. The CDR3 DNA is TGTGCCAGCAGTGAACGGCTAGCGGGAGTAGGGTACAATGAGCAGTTCTTC.